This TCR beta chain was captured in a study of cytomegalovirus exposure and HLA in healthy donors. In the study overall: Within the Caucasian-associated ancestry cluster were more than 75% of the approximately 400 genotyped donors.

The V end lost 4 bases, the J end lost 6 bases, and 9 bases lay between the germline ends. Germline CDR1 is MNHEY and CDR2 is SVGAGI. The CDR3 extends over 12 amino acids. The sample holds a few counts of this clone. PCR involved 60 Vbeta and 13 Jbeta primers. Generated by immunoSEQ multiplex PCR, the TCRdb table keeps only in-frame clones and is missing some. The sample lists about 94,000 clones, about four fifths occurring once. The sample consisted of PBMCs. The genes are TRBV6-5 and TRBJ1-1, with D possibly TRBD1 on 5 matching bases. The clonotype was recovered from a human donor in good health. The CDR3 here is CASSFQGAEAFF. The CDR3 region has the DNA TGTGCCAGCAGTTTCCAGGGTGCTGAAGCTTTCTTT.